Listed below are T cell receptor beta chains from one sample, sequenced in a study of T cell responses to AZD1222 COVID-19 vaccine. Measured with immunoSEQ multiplex PCR; TCRdb has only the in-frame clones, and not every one. The table lists tens of thousands of clones, less than 85% of them singletons, with around 27% in the top ten. The sequences come from peripheral blood, collected on day 0 of AZD1222 vaccination. The receptors were gathered from an adult in good health. Both conserved end residues are part of each CDR3. D genes are given only for firm matches. Clone size is not always given. Where it is, it says once, few, many or a class for expanded clones.

TRBJ2-7	NA	TRBV7-2	TRBD2	16	TGTGCCAGCAGCCCAGGGACTAGCGGGAGGTTTGGGGAGCAGTACTTC	CASSPGTSGRFGEQYF
TRBJ1-1	NA	TRBV7-6	NA	15	TGTGCCAGCAGCCTGACGATCCGGGGGGACACTGAAGCTTTCTTT	CASSLTIRGDTEAFF
TRBJ2-3	NA	TRBV18	NA	16	TGTGCCAGCTCACCCCCTTTGCCCAAACTTCCAGATACGCAGTATTTT	CASSPPLPKLPDTQYF
TRBJ2-2	NA	TRBV27	NA	14	TGTGCCAGCCGGTGGGGGTTCGGCACCGGGGAGCTGTTTTTT	CASRWGFGTGELFF
TRBJ1-1	NA	TRBV7-2	NA	14	TGTGCCAGCAGCCCAGGGTGGGCTGGGACTGAAGCTTTCTTT	CASSPGWAGTEAFF
TRBJ1-6	NA	TRBV18	NA	15	TGTGCCAGCTCACCACTACAGGGAAGGGCTTCACCCCTCCACTTT	CASSPLQGRASPLHF
TRBJ2-2	once	TRBV11-2	NA	11	TGTGCCAGCAGTCCCGTGGGGGAGCTGTTTTTT	CASSPVGELFF
TRBJ2-1	NA	TRBV28	TRBD2	15	TGTGCCAGCAGTTCCCTGGGCGGGAGTCACAATGAGCAGTTCTTC	CASSSLGGSHNEQFF
TRBJ1-5	NA	TRBV14	NA	18	TGTGCCAGCAGCCAAGAGCCCAGCAGGCCAGGGGTAGGTCAGCCCCAGCATTTT	CASSQEPSRPGVGQPQHF
TRBJ2-1	NA	TRBV19	TRBD1	14	TGTGCCAGTACCAACAGGGGTGGTGGTAATGAGCAGTTCTTC	CASTNRGGGNEQFF
TRBJ2-1	NA	TRBV24-1	NA	13	TGTGCCACCAGTCCGGGATCCGCGAATGAGCAGTTCTTC	CATSPGSANEQFF
TRBJ1-1	NA	TRBV18	TRBD1	15	TGTGCCAGCTCACCAATGGGACAGCTGAACACTGAAGCTTTCTTT	CASSPMGQLNTEAFF
TRBJ2-2	NA	TRBV29-1	NA	15	TGCAGCGTTGAAGATCGTACCGGTAACACCGGGGAGCTGTTTTTT	CSVEDRTGNTGELFF
TRBJ2-3	NA	TRBV4-1	NA	17	TGCGCCAGCAGCCCCCAGAGAGGGCAGGCATCCACAGATACGCAGTATTTT	CASSPQRGQASTDTQYF
TRBJ1-1	NA	TRBV30	NA	15	TGTGCCTGGAGTGCCGACAGGACCATGAACACTGAAGCTTTCTTT	CAWSADRTMNTEAFF
TRBJ2-3	NA	TRBV13	NA	17	TGTGCCAGCAGCGCCTACTCCCGGGATCCTGGGGCAGATACGCAGTATTTT	CASSAYSRDPGADTQYF
TRBJ1-3	NA	TRBV10-3	NA	12	TGTGCCAACGGGGGAGCTGGAAACACCATATATTTT	CANGGAGNTIYF
TRBJ1-6	few	TRBV25-1	NA	14	TGTGCCAGCAGTAGGACAGTCTGGACCTCACCCCTCCACTTT	CASSRTVWTSPLHF
TRBJ2-1	once	TRBV5-1	TRBD2	16	TGCGCCAGCAGCTTGGCCGTAGCGGGAGGAGGCGATGAGCAGTTCTTC	CASSLAVAGGGDEQFF
TRBJ2-7	NA	TRBV7-2	TRBD2	18	TGTGCCAGCAGCTTAGTTGAGGGGGATAGCGGGAGCTCCTACGAGCAGTACTTC	CASSLVEGDSGSSYEQYF
TRBJ1-3	NA	TRBV7-8	NA	15	TGTGCCAGCAGCTTAGTTGCGGGGGCTGGAAACACCATATATTTT	CASSLVAGAGNTIYF
TRBJ2-3	NA	TRBV19	NA	16	TGTGCCAGTAGTGCCTTCCGGGACGGAAACACAGATACGCAGTATTTT	CASSAFRDGNTDTQYF
TRBJ1-3	NA	TRBV3-1/TRBV3-2	NA	14	TGTGCCAGCAGCCGGGACACCTCTGGAAACACCATATATTTT	CASSRDTSGNTIYF
TRBJ1-5	few	TRBV19	NA	12	TGTGCCGGGGGGACCATCCATCAGCCCCAGCATTTT	CAGGTIHQPQHF
TRBJ1-2	NA	TRBV29-1	TRBD1	11	TGCAGCGTGCAGGGGGAGGATGGCTACACCTTC	CSVQGEDGYTF
TRBJ1-4	NA	TRBV11-2	NA	12	TGTGCCAGCAGGTCCCAGGGCAATAAACTGTTTTTT	CASRSQGNKLFF
TRBJ2-7	NA	TRBV12-3/TRBV12-4	TRBD1	13	TGTGCCAGCAGAAGGACAGGTCGCCACGAGCAGTACTTC	CASRRTGRHEQYF
TRBJ1-3	NA	TRBV11-2	NA	16	TGTGCCAGCAGCTCGTTCCGGGACCCAAATGGAAACACCATATATTTT	CASSSFRDPNGNTIYF
TRBJ2-7	NA	TRBV28	TRBD2	16	TGTGCCAGCAGTGAAACGGGACTAGCGGGATCCTACGAGCAGTACTTC	CASSETGLAGSYEQYF
TRBJ1-1	NA	TRBV2	NA	11	TGTGCCAGGAGTAGGAACACTGAAGCTTTCTTT	CARSRNTEAFF
TRBJ1-2	NA	TRBV6-2/TRBV6-3	NA	13	TGTGCCAGCAGTTACACCGGGACCTATGGCTACACCTTC	CASSYTGTYGYTF
TRBJ2-5	NA	TRBV7-9	TRBD2	13	TGTGCCAGCAGCCTAGCGGGGGTGGAGACCCAGTACTTC	CASSLAGVETQYF
TRBJ1-6	NA	TRBV13	NA	16	TGTGCCAGCAGCTTAGCGTTCGCTAGGGACGATTCACCCCTCCACTTT	CASSLAFARDDSPLHF
TRBJ2-1	NA	TRBV9	NA	15	TGTGCCAGCAGCGTATCTCGCGGGACCTACAATGAGCAGTTCTTC	CASSVSRGTYNEQFF
TRBJ2-7	NA	TRBV12-3/TRBV12-4	TRBD1	12	TGTGCCAGCAGTGCAGGACAGGGCCCGGGGTACTTC	CASSAGQGPGYF
TRBJ2-1	NA	TRBV20-1	TRBD2	14	TGCAGTGCTAGTTCGCGGCGGGGACTAGCCGGGCAGTTCTTC	CSASSRRGLAGQFF
TRBJ2-3	NA	TRBV6-4	NA	13	TGTGCCAGCAGTGAAGAGCTCGATCATACGCAGTATTTT	CASSEELDHTQYF
TRBJ2-1	NA	TRBV3-1/TRBV3-2	NA	17	TGTGCCAGCAGCAAACCGTGTCCCATCCATTCCGACAATGAGCAGTTCTTC	CASSKPCPIHSDNEQFF
TRBJ1-6	NA	TRBV3-1/TRBV3-2	NA	15	TGTGCCAGCACCCGTACCGGGGCGCTTGGTTCACCCCTCCACTTT	CASTRTGALGSPLHF
TRBJ2-5	NA	TRBV4-1	TRBD2	14	TGCGCCAGCAGCCCTCTAGCGGTCCAAGAGACCCAGTACTTC	CASSPLAVQETQYF
TRBJ2-1	NA	TRBV7-9	NA	17	TGTGCCAGCAGCTTACTATCCGGCGGCAGCTCCTACAATGAGCAGTTCTTC	CASSLLSGGSSYNEQFF
TRBJ1-2	NA	TRBV5-1	TRBD1	15	TGCGCCAGCAGCCCGCCGGGACAGGGAGGTGATGGCTACACCTTC	CASSPPGQGGDGYTF
TRBJ2-1	NA	TRBV3-1/TRBV3-2	NA	12	TGTGCCAGCAGCCCCCCGGGAAGGTCTCAGTTCTTC	CASSPPGRSQFF
TRBJ2-2	NA	TRBV13	TRBD1	21	TGTGCCAGCAGCTTAGGCCTGGGACAGGGGATCGGGATCGAGGACACCGGGGAGCTGTTTTTT	CASSLGLGQGIGIEDTGELFF